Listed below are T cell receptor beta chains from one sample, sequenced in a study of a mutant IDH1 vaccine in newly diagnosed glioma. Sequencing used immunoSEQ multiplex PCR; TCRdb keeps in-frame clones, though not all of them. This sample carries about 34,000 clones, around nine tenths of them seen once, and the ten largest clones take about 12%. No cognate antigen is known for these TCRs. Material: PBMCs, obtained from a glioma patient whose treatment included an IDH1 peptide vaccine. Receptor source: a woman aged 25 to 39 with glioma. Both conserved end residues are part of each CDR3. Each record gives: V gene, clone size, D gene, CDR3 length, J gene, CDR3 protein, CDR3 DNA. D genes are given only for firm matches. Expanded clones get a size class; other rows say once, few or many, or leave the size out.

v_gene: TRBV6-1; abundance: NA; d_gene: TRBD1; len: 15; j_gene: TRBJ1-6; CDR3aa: CASSEAGQGGSPLHF; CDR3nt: TGTGCCAGCAGTGAAGCCGGACAGGGAGGTTCACCCCTCCACTTT
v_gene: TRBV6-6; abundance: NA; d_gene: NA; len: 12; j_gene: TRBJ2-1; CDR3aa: CASAYWGNEQFF; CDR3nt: TGTGCCAGCGCCTACTGGGGGAATGAGCAGTTCTTC
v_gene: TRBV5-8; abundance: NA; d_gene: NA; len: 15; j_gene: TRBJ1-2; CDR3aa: CASSPGGGGVYGYTF; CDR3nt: TGTGCCAGCAGCCCCGGGGGGGGTGGAGTTTATGGCTACACCTTC
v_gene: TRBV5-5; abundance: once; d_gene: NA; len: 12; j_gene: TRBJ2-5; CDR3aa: CASSFEPVAQYF; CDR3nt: TGTGCCAGCAGCTTTGAACCGGTAGCCCAGTACTTC
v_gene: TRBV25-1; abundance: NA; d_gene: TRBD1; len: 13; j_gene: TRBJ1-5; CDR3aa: CASSRTGNQPQHF; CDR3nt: TGTGCCAGCAGCAGGACAGGGAATCAGCCCCAGCATTTT
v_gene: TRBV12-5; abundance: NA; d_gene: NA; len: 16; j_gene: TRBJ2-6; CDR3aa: CASGLTRGSGANVLTF; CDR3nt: TGTGCTAGTGGTCTAACGAGGGGCTCTGGGGCCAACGTCCTGACTTTC
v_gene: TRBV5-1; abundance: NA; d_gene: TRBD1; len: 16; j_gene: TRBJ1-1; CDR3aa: CASSLDLNRGITEAFF; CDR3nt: TGCGCCAGCAGCTTGGATTTAAACAGGGGAATAACTGAAGCTTTCTTT
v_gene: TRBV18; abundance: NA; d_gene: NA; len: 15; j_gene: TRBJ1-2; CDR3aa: CASSPGSGVMGGYTF; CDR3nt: TGTGCCAGCTCCCCTGGTTCCGGGGTGATGGGCGGCTACACCTTC
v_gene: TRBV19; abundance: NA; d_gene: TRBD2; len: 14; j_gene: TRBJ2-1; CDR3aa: CASRLAGGPNEQFF; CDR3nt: TGTGCCAGTAGACTAGCGGGGGGGCCAAATGAGCAGTTCTTC
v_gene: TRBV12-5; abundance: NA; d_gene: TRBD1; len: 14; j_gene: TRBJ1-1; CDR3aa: CASGLETGVTEAFF; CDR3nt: TGTGCTAGTGGTTTGGAGACAGGGGTAACTGAAGCTTTCTTT
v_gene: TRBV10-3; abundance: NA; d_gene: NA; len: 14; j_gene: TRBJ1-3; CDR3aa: CAISGDAGGNTIYF; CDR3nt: TGTGCCATCAGTGGGGACGCTGGGGGAAACACCATATATTTT
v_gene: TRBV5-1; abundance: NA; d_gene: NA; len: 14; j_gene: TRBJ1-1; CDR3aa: CASSPRGEGSEAFF; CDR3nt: TGCGCCAGCAGCCCCCGGGGGGAAGGGTCTGAAGCTTTCTTT
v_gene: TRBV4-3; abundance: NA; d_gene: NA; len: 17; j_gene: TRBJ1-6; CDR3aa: CASSQIRLSSYNSPLHF; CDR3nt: TGCGCCAGCAGCCAGATCAGGCTCAGCTCCTATAATTCACCCCTCCACTTT
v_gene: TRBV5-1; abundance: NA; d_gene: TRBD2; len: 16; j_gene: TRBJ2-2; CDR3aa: CASRAGGLGHTGELFF; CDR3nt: TGCGCCAGCAGGGCGGGGGGCCTGGGTCACACCGGGGAGCTGTTTTTT
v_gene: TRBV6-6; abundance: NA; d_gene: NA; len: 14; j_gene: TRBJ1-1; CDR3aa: CASSYSAQFPEAFF; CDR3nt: TGTGCCAGCAGTTACTCGGCCCAATTCCCTGAAGCTTTCTTT
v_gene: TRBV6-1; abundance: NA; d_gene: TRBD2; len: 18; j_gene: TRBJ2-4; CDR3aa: CASSEALGGVIMKNIQYF; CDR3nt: TGTGCCAGCAGTGAAGCGCTGGGGGGGGTGATAATGAAAAACATTCAGTACTTC
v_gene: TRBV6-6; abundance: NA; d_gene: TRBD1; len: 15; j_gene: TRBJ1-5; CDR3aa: CASSPDRNNNQPQHF; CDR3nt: TGTGCCAGCAGTCCGGACAGGAACAACAATCAGCCCCAGCATTTT
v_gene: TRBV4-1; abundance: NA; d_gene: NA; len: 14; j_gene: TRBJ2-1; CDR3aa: CASSQGLRGNEQFF; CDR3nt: TGCGCCAGCAGCCAAGGGCTCCGGGGCAATGAGCAGTTCTTC
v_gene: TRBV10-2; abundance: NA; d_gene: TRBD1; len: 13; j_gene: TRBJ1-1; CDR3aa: CASSFTGEGVAFF; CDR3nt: TGCGCCAGCAGTTTTACAGGGGAAGGAGTAGCTTTCTTT
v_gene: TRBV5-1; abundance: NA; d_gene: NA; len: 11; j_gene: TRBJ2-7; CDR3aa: CASSFVGEQYF; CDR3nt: TGCGCCAGCAGCTTTGTCGGGGAGCAGTACTTC
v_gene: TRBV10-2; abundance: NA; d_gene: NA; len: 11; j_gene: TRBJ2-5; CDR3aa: CASHYLETQYF; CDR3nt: TGCGCCAGCCATTATCTAGAGACCCAGTACTTC
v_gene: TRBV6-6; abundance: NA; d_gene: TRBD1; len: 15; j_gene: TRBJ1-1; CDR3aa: CASSYSTGGHTEAFF; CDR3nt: TGTGCCAGCAGTTACTCGACAGGGGGCCACACTGAAGCTTTCTTT
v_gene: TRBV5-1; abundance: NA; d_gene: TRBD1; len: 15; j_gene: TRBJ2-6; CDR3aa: CASSLVGTGSNVLTF; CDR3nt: TGCGCCAGCAGCTTGGTTGGGACAGGTTCCAACGTCCTGACTTTC
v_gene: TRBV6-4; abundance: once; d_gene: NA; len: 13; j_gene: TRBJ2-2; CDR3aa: CASSDRDTGELFF; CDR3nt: TGTGCCAGCAGTGACAGGGACACCGGGGAGCTGTTTTTT
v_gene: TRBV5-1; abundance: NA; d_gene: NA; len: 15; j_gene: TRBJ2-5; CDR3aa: CASSLASGSQGAQYF; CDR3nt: TGCGCCAGCAGCCTTGCTAGCGGGTCCCAGGGGGCCCAGTACTTC
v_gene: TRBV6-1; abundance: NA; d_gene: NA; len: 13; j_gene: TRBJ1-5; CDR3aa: CASSGGRGEPQRF; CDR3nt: TGTGCCAGCAGTGGGGGTAGGGGCGAGCCCCAGCGTTTT
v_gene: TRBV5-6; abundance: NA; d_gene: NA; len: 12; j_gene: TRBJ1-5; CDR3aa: CASTSGNQPQHF; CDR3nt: TGTGCCAGCACCTCGGGGAATCAGCCCCAGCATTTT
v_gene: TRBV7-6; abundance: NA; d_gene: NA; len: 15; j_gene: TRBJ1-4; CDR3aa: CASSPWTAKNEKLFF; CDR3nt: TGTGCCAGCAGCCCGTGGACAGCTAAGAATGAAAAACTGTTTTTT
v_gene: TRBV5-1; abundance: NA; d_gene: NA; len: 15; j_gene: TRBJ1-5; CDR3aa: CASTTIGDSNQPQHF; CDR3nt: TGCGCCAGCACCACGATAGGGGATAGCAATCAGCCCCAGCATTTT
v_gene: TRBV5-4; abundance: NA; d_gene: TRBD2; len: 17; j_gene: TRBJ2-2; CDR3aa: CASSLGLAGGRTGELFF; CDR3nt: TGTGCCAGCAGCTTGGGACTAGCGGGGGGGAGGACCGGGGAGCTGTTTTTT
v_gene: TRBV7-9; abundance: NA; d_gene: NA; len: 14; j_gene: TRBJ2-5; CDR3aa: CASSSGTTLKTQYF; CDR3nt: TGTGCCAGCAGCTCCGGGACGACGCTGAAGACCCAGTACTTC
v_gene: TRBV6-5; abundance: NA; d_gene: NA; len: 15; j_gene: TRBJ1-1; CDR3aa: CASSRSLGRGTEAFF; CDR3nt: TGTGCCAGCAGCCGATCCCTGGGGAGGGGTACTGAAGCTTTCTTT
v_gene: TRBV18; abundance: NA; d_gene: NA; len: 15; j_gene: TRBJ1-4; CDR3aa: CASSPAGLGREKLFF; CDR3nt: TGTGCCAGCTCACCCGCAGGGCTTGGCAGGGAAAAACTGTTTTTT
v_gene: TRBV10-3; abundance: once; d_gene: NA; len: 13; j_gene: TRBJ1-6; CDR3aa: CAIGRGFNSPLHF; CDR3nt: TGTGCCATCGGGCGGGGCTTTAATTCACCCCTCCACTTT
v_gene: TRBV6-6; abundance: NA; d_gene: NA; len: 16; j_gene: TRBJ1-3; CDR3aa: CASSYSGVQTGNTIYF; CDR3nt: TGTGCCAGCAGTTACTCCGGTGTCCAGACTGGAAACACCATATATTTT
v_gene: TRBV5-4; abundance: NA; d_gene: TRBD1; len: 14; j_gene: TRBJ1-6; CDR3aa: CASKRRDSRSPLHF; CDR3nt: TGTGCCAGCAAGCGCCGGGACAGTCGCTCACCCCTCCACTTT
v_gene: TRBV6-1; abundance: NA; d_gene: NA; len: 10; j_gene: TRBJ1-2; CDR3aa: CASSSQGGTF; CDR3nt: TGTGCCAGCAGTTCTCAGGGTGGGACCTTC
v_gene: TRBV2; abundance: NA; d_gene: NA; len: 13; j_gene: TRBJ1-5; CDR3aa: CASMRARDQPQHF; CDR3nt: TGTGCCAGCATGAGGGCGAGGGATCAGCCCCAGCATTTT
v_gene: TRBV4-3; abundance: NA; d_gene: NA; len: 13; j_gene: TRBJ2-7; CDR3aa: CASSQDISYEQYF; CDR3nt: TGCGCCAGCAGCCAAGATATCAGTTACGAGCAGTACTTC
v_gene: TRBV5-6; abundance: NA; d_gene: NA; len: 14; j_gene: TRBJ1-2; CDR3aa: CASSLGQGIDGYTF; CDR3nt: TGTGCCAGCAGCTTGGGGCAGGGGATCGACGGCTACACCTTC
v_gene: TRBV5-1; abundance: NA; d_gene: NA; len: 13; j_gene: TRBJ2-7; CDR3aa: CASRPDGTYEQYF; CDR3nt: TGCGCCAGCAGGCCGGACGGAACCTACGAGCAGTACTTC
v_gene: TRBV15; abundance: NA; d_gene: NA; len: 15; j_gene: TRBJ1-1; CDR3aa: CATSRGEGVNTEAFF; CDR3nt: TGTGCCACCAGCAGAGGGGAGGGGGTGAACACTGAAGCTTTCTTT